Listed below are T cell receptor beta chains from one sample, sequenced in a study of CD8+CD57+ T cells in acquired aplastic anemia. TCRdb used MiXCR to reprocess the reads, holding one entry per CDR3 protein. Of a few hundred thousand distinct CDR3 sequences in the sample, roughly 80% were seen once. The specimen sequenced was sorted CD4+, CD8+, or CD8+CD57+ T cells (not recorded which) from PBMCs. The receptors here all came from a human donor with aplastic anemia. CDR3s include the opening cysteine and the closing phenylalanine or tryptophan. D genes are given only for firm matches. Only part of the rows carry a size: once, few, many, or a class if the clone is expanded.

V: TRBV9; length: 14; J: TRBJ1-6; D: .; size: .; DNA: TGTGCCAGCAGTGCTGAAGCGGGGAACACCGGGGAGCACTTT; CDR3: CASSAEAGNTGEHF
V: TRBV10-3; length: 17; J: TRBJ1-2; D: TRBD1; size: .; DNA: TGTGCCATCACTGGCGCGGGACAGACCTCCTCTAACTATGGCTACACCTTC; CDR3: CAITGAGQTSSNYGYTF
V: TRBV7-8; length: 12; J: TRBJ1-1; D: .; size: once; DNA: TGTGCCAGCGGGGGGGGGGGGGGTGAAGCTTTCTTT; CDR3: CASGGGGGEAFF
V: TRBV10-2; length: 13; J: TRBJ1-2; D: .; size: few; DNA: TGCGCCAGCAGAAACAGTTCCCGAGATGGCTACACCTTC; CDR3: CASRNSSRDGYTF
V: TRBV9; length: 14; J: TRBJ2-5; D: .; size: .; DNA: TGTGCCAGCAGCGCAAGTTCCCGCGGCGACACCTTCGACTTC; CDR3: CASSASSRGDTFDF
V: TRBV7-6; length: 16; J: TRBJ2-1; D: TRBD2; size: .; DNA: TGTGCCAGCAGCTTTGAAAGCAGCGAGGGGAGGGCTGAGCAGTTCTTC; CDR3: CASSFESSEGRAEQFF
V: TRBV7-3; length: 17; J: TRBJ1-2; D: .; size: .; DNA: TGTGCCAGCTCAAGACAGGCCAAGGCCGTTCAACACTGTGGCTACACCTTC; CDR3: CASSRQAKAVQHCGYTF
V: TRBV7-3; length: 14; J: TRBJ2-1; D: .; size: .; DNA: TGTGCCAGCTCACGGCAGTCCTTCTCCGATGAACAGTTCTTC; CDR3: CASSRQSFSDEQFF
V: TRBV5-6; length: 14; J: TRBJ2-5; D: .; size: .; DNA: TGTGCCAGCAGCTGGGCTAGTCAGCAAGAGACCCAGTACTTC; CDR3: CASSWASQQETQYF
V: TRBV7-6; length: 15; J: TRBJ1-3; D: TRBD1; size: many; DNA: TGTGCCAGCAGCCCAACAGGGGGCACTGGAAACACCATATATTTT; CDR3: CASSPTGGTGNTIYF
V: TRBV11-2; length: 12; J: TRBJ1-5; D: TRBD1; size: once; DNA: TGTGCCAGCAGCTCAATCGACAGGGAGCAGCATTTT; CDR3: CASSSIDREQHF
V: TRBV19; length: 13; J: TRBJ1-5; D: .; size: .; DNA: TGTGCCAGTAGTATATGGCGGGATCAGCCCCAGCATTTT; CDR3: CASSIWRDQPQHF
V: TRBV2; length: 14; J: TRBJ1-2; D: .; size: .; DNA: TGTGCCAGCGGCCCGGGACCTACACACAATGGCCACACCTTC; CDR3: CASGPGPTHNGHTF
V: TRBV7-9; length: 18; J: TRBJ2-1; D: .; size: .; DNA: TGTGCCAGCAGCTTAGGAGAACGGAACGGGGAGCTGTTTAATGAGCAGTTCTTC; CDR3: CASSLGERNGELFNEQFF
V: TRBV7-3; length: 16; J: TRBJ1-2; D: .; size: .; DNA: TGTGCCAGCAGCTTGACGGGGGGCGGGCTCGTATATGGCTACTTCTTC; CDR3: CASSLTGGGLVYGYFF
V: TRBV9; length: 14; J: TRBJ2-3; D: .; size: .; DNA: TGTGCCAGCAGCTTACGGGGGGACAGCCGCAATCAGTATTTT; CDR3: CASSLRGDSRNQYF
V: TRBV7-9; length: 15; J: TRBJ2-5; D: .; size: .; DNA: TGTGCCAGCAGCTTTATCCCCGGGGGGCTGGTTTTTGAATACTTC; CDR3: CASSFIPGGLVFEYF
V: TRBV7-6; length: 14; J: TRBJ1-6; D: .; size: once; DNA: TGTGCCAGCAGTTCAGACAAAGGCCATTCACCCCTCCACTTT; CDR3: CASSSDKGHSPLHF
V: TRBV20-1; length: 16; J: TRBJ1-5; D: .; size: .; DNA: TGCAGTGCAACCCACGCCCGGGACCAAGAGGATCAGCCCCAGCATTTT; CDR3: CSATHARDQEDQPQHF
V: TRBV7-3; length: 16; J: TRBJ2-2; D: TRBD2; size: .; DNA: TGTGCCAGCAGCTCCTCGGGGGGGAGCACAGATACGCAGCTGTTTTTT; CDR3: CASSSSGGSTDTQLFF
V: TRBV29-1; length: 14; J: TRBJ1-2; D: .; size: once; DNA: TGCAGCGTTGAGGGCAGGGCAGCTAACTATGGCTACACCTTC; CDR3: CSVEGRAANYGYTF
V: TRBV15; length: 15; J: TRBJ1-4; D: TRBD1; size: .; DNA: TGTGCCACCAGCAGACAGGGGGCGCGTAATGAAAAACTGTTTTTT; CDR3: CATSRQGARNEKLFF